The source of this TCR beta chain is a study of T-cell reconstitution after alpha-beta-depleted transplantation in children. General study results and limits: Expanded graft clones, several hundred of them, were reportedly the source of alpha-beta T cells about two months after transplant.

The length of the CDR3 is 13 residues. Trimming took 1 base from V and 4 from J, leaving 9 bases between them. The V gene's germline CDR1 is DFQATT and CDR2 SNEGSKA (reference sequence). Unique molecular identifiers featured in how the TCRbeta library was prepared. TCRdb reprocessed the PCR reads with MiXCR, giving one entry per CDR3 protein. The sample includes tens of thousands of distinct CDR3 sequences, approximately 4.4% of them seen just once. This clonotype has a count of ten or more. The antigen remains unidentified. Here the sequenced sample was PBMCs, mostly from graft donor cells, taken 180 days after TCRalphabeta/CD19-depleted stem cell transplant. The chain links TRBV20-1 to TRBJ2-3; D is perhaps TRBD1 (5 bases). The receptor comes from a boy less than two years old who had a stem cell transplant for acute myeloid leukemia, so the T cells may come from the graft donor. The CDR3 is CSARVPGSDTQYF. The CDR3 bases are TGCAGTGCTAGAGTCCCAGGGTCAGATACGCAGTATTTT.